The rows below give T cell receptor beta chains drawn from one sample of a study of CXCR3-negative and CXCR3-positive naive CD8 T cells. TCRdb derives one entry per CDR3 protein from the 5' RACE reads, leaving out DNA. This repertoire includes approximately 41,000 distinct CDR3 sequences. Specimen: memory CD8+ T cells from blood. These receptor sequences come from a human donor in good health. Some clones in this sample may be carry-over from other donors' samples. Each CDR3 is given with its conserved first and last residue. Fields, in order: clone size, V gene, J gene, CDR3 protein. For some rows the clone size is stated as once, few or many, or as a class when expanded; others skip it.

-,TRBV5-1,TRBJ2-2,CASSPGQLNTGELFF
medium-sized,TRBV20-1,TRBJ2-7,CSARGDYEQYF
-,TRBV7-3,TRBJ2-7,CASSSPGTGSYEQYF
-,TRBV21-1,TRBJ2-1,CASSIHSYNEQFF
-,TRBV20-1,TRBJ2-5,CSAKEGASGSYQETQYF
-,TRBV20-1,TRBJ1-1,CSARGAFEAFF
-,TRBV29-1,TRBJ2-3,CSCPSSGTDTQYF
-,TRBV5-1,TRBJ2-7,CASSFQGTDYEQYF
-,TRBV9,TRBJ1-2,CASSVGATAGTAVGYTF
-,TRBV12-3/TRBV12-4,TRBJ2-3,CASSLQIGTDTQYF
-,TRBV28,TRBJ2-7,CASSLVQEGTSYEQYF
medium-sized,TRBV6-4,TRBJ2-3,CASSVKAGGTDTQYF
-,TRBV29-1,TRBJ2-7,CSVYVGDRSYEQYF
-,TRBV7-9,TRBJ2-1,CASSSDRVPNNEQFF
-,TRBV20-1,TRBJ2-3,CSASPRDRPDF
-,TRBV14,TRBJ2-3,CASSPGQGGGSYTQYF
medium-sized,TRBV29-1,TRBJ1-3,CSVTDRRGNTIYF
-,TRBV7-9,TRBJ2-7,CASSPPTGFYEQYF
-,TRBV28,TRBJ2-7,CAGKFGDRGRYEQYF
-,TRBV12-3/TRBV12-4,TRBJ1-2,CASSSDRQFVAGYTF
-,TRBV15,TRBJ1-5,CATSRSDSDNQPQHF
-,TRBV20-1,TRBJ2-7,CSADASTGARDYEQYF
-,TRBV12-3/TRBV12-4,TRBJ1-1,CASSQIGGPEAFF
large,TRBV28,TRBJ2-4,CASSWGTVVAKNIQYF
-,TRBV20-1,TRBJ1-2,CSASPDRDVYGYTF
-,TRBV20-1,TRBJ2-5,CSARDHPHRVAGGPSETQYF
-,TRBV13,TRBJ2-1,CASSLGLLAGDEQFF
-,TRBV4-2,TRBJ2-3,CASSQDVAGGPSTDTQYF
-,TRBV7-9,TRBJ1-2,CASSQRTVQQATFYGYTF
-,TRBV10-3,TRBJ2-1,CAISDLSGYNEQFF
-,TRBV27,TRBJ1-1,CASSKDRVFGAFF
-,TRBV6-2/TRBV6-3,TRBJ2-1,CASSPAGTHYNEQFF
-,TRBV20-1,TRBJ2-3,CSADPPQTLGLFDTQYF
medium-sized,TRBV4-3,TRBJ1-6,CASSQDGPGQGYSPLHF
-,TRBV6-2/TRBV6-3,TRBJ2-1,CASRANRGVGNEQFF
-,TRBV5-6,TRBJ2-1,CASSLAGTGALLDEQFF
medium-sized,TRBV12-3/TRBV12-4,TRBJ1-1,CASRTTGPVFF